This T cell receptor (beta chain) is from a study of spatial heterogeneity in lung cancer. Study summary: Where available, sequencing covered follow-up PBMC samples, taken at a median of around 22 months after resection.

Time point here: blood at routine non-recurrence follow-up after resection. Whole RNA from tumor, nontumor lung or frozen PBMC was sequenced unsorted. TCRdb recomputed calls from the 5' RACE reads with MiXCR, one row per CDR3 protein. The table has around 110,000 distinct CDR3 sequences, more than 10% seen once. Germline V gene sequence: CDR1 SGHRS, CDR2 YFSETQ. This CDR3 has 14 residues. V was shortened by 4 bases and J by 5 bases, with 15 bases between the two germline ends. This clonotype was counted a few times. The rearrangement links TRBV5-1 to TRBJ2-5, with D possibly TRBD2 on 5 matching bases. The source is a male donor with early-stage non-small cell lung cancer. Sequences were derived from PBMCs, sampled at follow-up. The CDR3 here is CASSLRAQRETQYF. The CDR3 DNA reads as TGCGCCAGCAGCCTGAGGGCCCAGAGGGAGACCCAGTACTTC.